This T cell receptor (beta chain) was recovered during a study of control samples from healthy donors and cancer patients. Here immunoSEQ multiplex PCR was the method, and the copy in TCRdb shows in-frame clones only, minus some. Here the sample spans tens of thousands of clones, roughly 93% being singletons. CDR1 and CDR2 (germline): SGHVS, FQNEAQ. Trimming shortened V by 0 bases and J by 2 bases, and 13 bases separated the two germline ends. This CDR3 has 16 amino acids. The sample consisted of blood. The receptor's source is a young woman in good health. This chain links TRBV7-8 with TRBJ1-1; possible D gene TRBD1, 6 bases. The CDR3 nucleotides are TGTGCCAGCAGCTTAGCGATCGGAGGGACAAACACTGAAGCTTTCTTT. This gives the protein CASSLAIGGTNTEAFF.